The clone carrying this T cell receptor (beta chain) has at least ten counts. TCRdb reanalysed the PCR reads using MiXCR and keeps one entry per CDR3 protein. The sample contains several thousand distinct CDR3 sequences, roughly 12% of which appear only once. The CDR3 runs to 10 residues. V lost 9 bases to trimming and J lost 3 bases, with 6 bases between them. The germline V gene has CDR1 MNHNY and CDR2 SVGAGI (reference sequence). These data are taken from a study of CXCR3 chemokines and chemotherapy response in bladder cancer. The V gene is TRBV6-6, the J gene TRBJ2-7; D unclear. Sampling was done from a patient whose treatment included neoadjuvant chemotherapy. This clonotype originated in a human donor with bladder cancer that responded to neoadjuvant chemotherapy. In DNA form, the CDR3 reads TGTGCCAGTCTTAACTACGAGCAGTACTTC. It encodes CASLNYEQYF.